One sample yielded the 14 T cell receptor beta chains listed below, sequenced in a study of CD8 T cells in Susac syndrome. Reverse transcription of roughly 0.45 to 1 ug RNA used random hexamers. TCRdb passed the immunoSEQ multiplex PCR reads through MiXCR, listing each CDR3 protein once. The sample has 100,000 to 150,000 distinct CDR3 sequences; more than 85% are singletons. The specimen sequenced was CD8+ T cells from PBMCs. The receptors here all came from a human donor with multiple sclerosis.

J is TRBJ2-1 and V is TRBV30, with 11 bases matching TRBD1. The CDR3 has 15 amino acids. The germline gives CDR1 GTSNPN, CDR2 SVGIG (reference sequence). Trimming took 0 bases from V and 8 from J; bases not matched to a gene: 6. The CDR3 spells CAWSVGTGGRDEQFF. CDR3 sequence (DNA): TGTGCCTGGAGTGTCGGGACAGGGGGGCGGGATGAGCAGTTCTTC. Supplemented by reference TRBV30 and TRBJ2-1, the full variable domain reads SQTIHQWPATLVQPVGSPLSLECTVEGTSNPNLYWYRQAAGRGLQLLFYSVGIGQISSEVPQNLSASRPQDRQFILSSKKLLLSDSGFYLCAWSVGTGGRDEQFFGPGTRLTVL.

This chain joins TRBV6-1 and TRBJ2-5, with TRBD1 matching over 10 bases. CDR3 length: 15 amino acids. Germline trimming cut 6 bases from V and 1 base from J; bases unmatched to any gene: 5. CDR1 and CDR2 from the germline V gene are MNHNS and SASEGT. Written as DNA, the CDR3 is TGTGCCAGCAGAGGATGGACAGGGGGCCAAGAGACCCAGTACTTC. This encodes CASRGWTGGQETQYF.

This chain links TRBV27 with TRBJ1-1, with 7 bases matching TRBD1. The CDR3 is 14 amino acids. Germline V gives CDR1 MNHEY, CDR2 SMNVEV (reference sequence). Losses at the gene ends were 1 base for V and 8 bases for J; bases not matched to a gene: 7. In nucleotides, the CDR3 is TGTGCCAGCAGTTTATTTTTAACGGACAGGGAAGCTTTCTTT. Encoded protein: CASSLFLTDREAFF.

The J gene is TRBJ2-3, the V gene TRBV13, with a possible D match to TRBD2 (6 bases). The CDR3 runs to 14 residues. Germline lookup yields CDR1 PRHDT and CDR2 FYEKMQ (reference sequence). V dropped 7 bases and J dropped 2 bases, with 13 bases sitting between them. The CDR3 protein is CASTSEGSTDTQYF. CDR3 bases: TGTGCCAGCACCTCGGAGGGATCCACAGATACGCAGTATTTT.

The chain couples TRBV6-1 to TRBJ2-7; D is uncertain. Germline-derived CDR1 and CDR2 are MNHNS and SASEGT. The V and J ends lost 0 bases and 3 bases respectively, with 9 bases between them. CDR3 length equals 14 residues. The CDR3 coding sequence is TGTGCCAGCAGTGAAGCCTGGATCAACTACGAGCAGTACTTC. Its translation: CASSEAWINYEQYF.

The V and J genes are TRBV9 and TRBJ2-5, with 8 bases that match TRBD2. This CDR3 contains 15 residues. V shed 4 bases, J shed 2 bases, and the junction held 7 bases outside the gene matches. CDR1 is SGDLS, CDR2 YYNGEE, per germline. In DNA, the CDR3 is TGTGCCAGCAGCATTCAGCGGGGGCCACAAGAGACCCAGTACTTC. Amino acids: CASSIQRGPQETQYF.

The rearrangement links TRBV7-9 to TRBJ2-2; D tentatively fits TRBD1 or TRBD2 (5 bases each). The V gene lost 5 bases and the J gene lost 1 base, with 11 bases spanning the gap. CDR1 is SEHNR, CDR2 FQNEAQ, per germline (reference sequence). This CDR3 region has 15 residues. This CDR3 reads CASSRGPKNTGELFF. The CDR3 region has the DNA TGTGCCAGCAGCCGGGGACCGAAGAACACCGGGGAGCTGTTTTTT. Based on the CDR3 plus reference TRBV7-9 and TRBJ2-2, the full variable domain is DTGVSQNPRHKITKRGQNVTFRCDPISEHNRLYWYRQTLGQGPEFLTYFQNEAQLEKSRLLSDRFSAERPKGSFSTLEIQRTEQGDSAMYLCASSRGPKNTGELFFGEGSRLTVL.

The chain combines TRBV29-1 with TRBJ1-2; weak D call: TRBD1 (5 bases). The CDR3 loop spans 16 amino acids. V shed 0 bases and J shed 3 bases, with 17 bases lying between them. CDR1 is SQVTM, CDR2 ANQGSEA, per germline. This CDR3 reads CSVEDWDAGLDYGYTF. In DNA, the CDR3 is TGCAGCGTTGAAGATTGGGACGCCGGTTTGGACTATGGCTACACCTTC.

The rearrangement joins TRBV27 to TRBJ1-2; 9 bases agree with TRBD1. The germline CDR1 and CDR2 sequences are MNHEY and SMNVEV (reference sequence). V dropped 4 bases and J dropped 6; count of bases not matched to a gene: 3. The CDR3 runs to 13 residues. The CDR3 DNA reads as TGTGCCAGCAGTTATGACAGGGGGAATGGCTACACCTTC. This encodes CASSYDRGNGYTF.

V is TRBV11-2 and J is TRBJ2-2, with 7 bases aligning to TRBD1. CDR3 length equals 17 residues. Trimming at V came to 3 bases and at J to 7 bases, leaving 14 bases not matched to a gene. From germline, CDR1 is SGHAT and CDR2 FQNNGV. CDR3 sequence reads: CASSFEPRDRYDGELFF. CDR3 in DNA: TGTGCCAGCAGCTTCGAACCTCGGGACAGATACGACGGGGAGCTGTTTTTT.

This clonotype has more than one count but fewer than ten. This CDR3 reads CASSGGIASHANIQYF. The DNA of the CDR3 is TGTGCCAGCAGCGGAGGTATTGCGTCACACGCAAACATTCAGTACTTC. The chain recombines TRBV7-3 with TRBJ2-4; D might be TRBD2 (5 bases). This CDR3 has 16 residues. V dropped 5 bases and J dropped 6 bases, with 20 bases sitting between them. Germline loops: CDR1 SGHTA, CDR2 FQGTGA.

The rearrangement uses TRBV21-1 and TRBJ2-7; TRBD1 is the table's D call and was not checked against the DNA. TRBV21-1 is classified as a pseudogene. The CDR3 spans 15 residues. The CDR3 sequence is CASTHQGARSYEQYV. CDR3 in DNA: TGTGCCAGCACCCATCAGGGGGCCCGCTCCTACGAGCAGTACGTC.

The chain employs TRBV29-1 and TRBJ2-5; 11 bases are a match to TRBD2. This CDR3 comprises 14 residues. The germline gives CDR1 SQVTM, CDR2 ANQGSEA. Germline trimming cut 5 bases from V and 5 bases from J; bases unmatched to any gene: 7. CDR3 in DNA: TGCAGCGTTCCTCCCGCTAGCGGGAGGGAGACCCAGTACTTC. Encoded protein: CSVPPASGRETQYF.

The chain links TRBV6-1 to TRBJ2-3, with 10 bases that match TRBD1. Germline assignment: CDR1 MNHNS and CDR2 SASEGT. The CDR3 runs to 15 residues. Trimming at V came to 1 base and at J to 3 bases, leaving 1 base not matched to a gene. CDR3 sequence reads: CASSEGDRGTDTQYF. The DNA of the CDR3 is TGTGCCAGCAGTGAAGGGGACAGGGGTACAGATACGCAGTATTTT.